This paragraph covers one T cell receptor beta chain sequence. Its antigen remains undetermined. The record has no base qualities; no much larger clone is one base away. The sample originates from a study of T cell responses to AZD1222 COVID-19 vaccine (dated by TCRdb to the early 2020s). In terms of the full investigation: AZD1222 recipients with second doses at about 4 weeks or about 12 weeks were pooled, because spike-specific TCR depth and breadth did not differ between schedules. A total of 233 trial participants underwent TCR sequencing, of whom about 200 received two doses of AZD1222 and roughly 25 received two doses of the MenACWY control vaccine. Trial participants were enrolled into age subgroups of 18-55, 56-69 and 70-plus years, which contained 148, 28 and 57 TCR-sequenced participants, respectively. Overall study results and their limits: Conclusions about previously exposed vaccinees are limited, since just a handful of AZD1222 recipients were seropositive for SARS-CoV-2 at baseline. The vaccine-associated CD4 TCRs covered the entire spike protein, and the dominant responses fell in regions 160-218 and 743-854. Participants were mostly white British and included more females than males, and it was suggested by the authors that clonal diversity may have been underestimated. Because no day 14 peak-response samples were available, the repertoires could be characterized only after the peak T cell response. After two AZD1222 doses, spike-specific TCR breadth and depth were significantly higher than at day 0 and than in MenACWY recipients. In the small 56-69-year group, the increase in depth fell short of significance, most likely because of low power. Epitopes outside the regions mutated in the B.1.351 and B.1.1.7 variants were reportedly recognized by nearly half of the unique spike-specific TCRs.

What the time point label conveys for this sample: baseline before first vaccination. The vaccinee samples were drawn from two UK trials, COV001 and COV002, one of which was a single-blind randomized controlled phase 2/3 trial testing AZD1222 (ChAdOx1 nCoV-19) in healthy adults. Trial participant PBMC samples were collected at day 0 and day 28 after the second dose for TCRbeta chain sequencing. CDR1 and CDR2, per the germline V gene (reference sequence), are MNHNY and SVGAGI. The CDR3 contains 13 residues, cysteine and phenylalanine counted. Just CDR3 DNA is preserved here, 39 bases in frame from base 1. V sheds 2 bases and J sheds 5 bases, leaving 9 bases between their ends. The CDR3 regions of human TCRbeta chains were analyzed by immunosequencing. The study's processing was this. TCRs in the repertoires were matched against a reference library of SARS-CoV-2-specific TCRs that had been generated with the MIRA antigen-specificity platform. Breadth was defined as the fraction of unique TCRs that were SARS-CoV-2-associated. Depth was defined as the fraction of total T cells that were SARS-CoV-2-associated. Using the MIRA data, each spike-specific TCR was assigned both to the spike region to which the TCR was reactive and to a CD4 or CD8 class. Log10-transformed breadth and depth values were compared by one-way ANOVA with Sidak's multiple comparisons tests. TCRdb's version of the immuneACCESS table is confined to in-frame rearrangements and falls short of the full clone set. An unresolved V gene accounts for under half of the shortfall where checked; the remainder is of unknown origin. D and trimming come from the DNA, and the V and J calls and clone size come from that table. This sample is represented by about 180,000 clones; 90% of them were singletons. Approximately 3% of the sample is in the top ten clones.

The rearranged segments are TRBV6-6 and TRBJ1-2; no D gene is confidently identified. This specimen was peripheral blood, taken on day 0 of AZD1222 vaccination. This sequence was found in an adult in good health. CDR3 reads: CASSYLSRYGYTF. The DNA sequence follows: TGTGCCAGCAGTTACCTCAGTAGATATGGCTACACCTTC.